This TCR beta chain comes out of a study of blood T cell repertoires in COVID-19. This CDR3 has 16 amino acids. Germline CDR1 reads LNHDA; CDR2 reads SQIVND (reference sequence). V lost 5 bases to trimming and J lost 6 bases; unmatched junction nucleotides: 13. This clone came up once. The data were produced by immunoSEQ multiplex PCR, yet TCRdb's version contains in-frame clones alone and is incomplete. The top ten hold over 5% of the sample, which has approximately 150,000 clones, 65% to 85% seen once. The clonotype comes from a man aged 65 to 79 who had been exposed to COVID-19. V usage is TRBV19 and J usage is TRBJ1-5; 7 positions match TRBD1. Sample: PBMCs or T cells enriched from blood (not recorded which). The CDR3 protein is CASSAGLRTGIQPQHF. CDR3 DNA sequence: TGTGCCAGTAGTGCCGGCCTGAGGACAGGAATTCAGCCCCAGCATTTT.